A selection of T cell receptor beta chains follows, all from one sample in a study of human T cells and chemical hapten exposure. TCRdb fed the RACE reads into MiXCR, producing one record per CDR3 protein. The table lists 190,000 or so distinct CDR3 sequences, around 30% of them singletons, with under 3% in the top ten. Source: whole blood, taken in connection with sensitization to the hapten diphenylcyclopropenone (DPC). Receptor source: a woman in her twenties or thirties with alopecia areata. Some clones in this sample may be carry-over from other donors' samples. The CDR3 runs from the conserved cysteine through the conserved F or W. A D gene is named only where the DNA matches it firmly. Rows give clone size only sometimes, using once, few, many, or a class for an expanded clone.

>many|TRBV20-1|TRBJ2-2|NA
CSAPRGARDTGELFF
TGCAGTGCTCCCCGTGGGGCTCGTGACACCGGGGAGCTGTTTTTT
>NA|TRBV12-3/TRBV12-4|TRBJ2-1|TRBD2
CASSLLKGPTSSQFF
TGTGCCAGCAGTTTGCTGAAGGGCCCGACTAGCTCGCAGTTCTTC
>once|TRBV6-2/TRBV6-3|TRBJ2-2|TRBD1
CATDRGQNTGELFF
TGTGCCACTGACAGGGGGCAGAACACCGGGGAGCTGTTTTTT
>NA|TRBV10-3|TRBJ2-2|TRBD2
CAISETSGRGVTGELFF
TGTGCCATCAGTGAGACTAGCGGGAGGGGTGTGACCGGGGAGCTGTTTTTT
>once|TRBV7-9|TRBJ2-7|NA
CASSRQLYEQYF
TGTGCCAGCAGTAGACAGCTCTACGAGCAGTACTTC
>NA|TRBV2|TRBJ2-1|TRBD2
CASNRAGGEYNEQFF
TGTGCCAGCAACAGAGCGGGAGGGGAATACAATGAGCAGTTCTTC
>NA|TRBV10-3|TRBJ1-3|TRBD1
CAISEGQAGNTIYF
TGTGCCATCAGTGAGGGACAGGCTGGAAACACCATATATTTT
>NA|TRBV29-1|TRBJ2-1|NA
CSVEDGSSYNEQFF
TGCAGCGTTGAAGATGGGAGCTCCTACAATGAGCAGTTCTTC
>NA|TRBV30|TRBJ2-5|NA
CAWNDGETQYF
TGTGCCTGGAACGACGGGGAGACCCAGTACTTC
>once|TRBV18|TRBJ1-1|NA
CASSRTRGGANTEAFF
TGTGCCAGCTCTCGAACTCGGGGAGGGGCGAACACTGAAGCTTTCTTT
>NA|TRBV28|TRBJ1-5|TRBD1
CASSINGQGINQPQHF
TGTGCCAGCAGTATAAATGGACAGGGGATAAATCAGCCCCAGCATTTT
>few|TRBV29-1|TRBJ2-7|TRBD1
CSVVGQVSYEQYF
TGCAGCGTTGTGGGACAGGTTTCCTACGAGCAGTACTTC
>NA|TRBV25-1|TRBJ2-1|NA
CASSIPPKQFF
TGTGCCAGCAGTATACCCCCTAAGCAGTTCTTC
>few|TRBV20-1|TRBJ1-1|NA
CSARVLLNTEAFF
TGCAGTGCTAGGGTCTTGCTGAACACTGAAGCTTTCTTT
>few|TRBV10-2|TRBJ2-1|TRBD2
CASNPFSGSGNEQFF
TGCGCCAGCAATCCCTTTAGCGGGAGCGGCAATGAGCAGTTCTTC
>NA|TRBV6-2/TRBV6-3|TRBJ2-7|TRBD2
CASSYWAGDSEQYF
TGTGCCAGCAGTTACTGGGCGGGAGACAGCGAGCAGTACTTC
>few|TRBV6-5|TRBJ2-3|NA
CASSYRPGSSTDTQYF
TGTGCCAGCAGTTACCGACCAGGGTCTAGCACAGATACGCAGTATTTT
>NA|TRBV6-5|TRBJ1-6|TRBD1
CASSKDRTYSPLHF
TGTGCCAGCAGCAAGGACAGGACCTATTCACCCCTCCACTTT
>NA|TRBV11-2|TRBJ1-5|TRBD1
CASSLSSGGEQPQHF
TGTGCCAGCAGCTTATCTTCAGGGGGAGAGCAGCCCCAGCATTTT
>few|TRBV28|TRBJ1-6|NA
CASSSRGLGNSPLHF
TGTGCCAGCAGTTCGCGGGGGTTAGGTAATTCACCCCTCCACTTT
>few|TRBV20-1|TRBJ2-3|NA
CSARRYPSTDTQYF
TGCAGTGCTAGGAGATACCCTAGCACAGATACGCAGTATTTT
>NA|TRBV5-1|TRBJ1-1|NA
CASKSAGSYLGTEAFF
TGCGCCAGCAAGAGTGCCGGAAGTTACTTGGGCACTGAAGCTTTCTTT
>NA|TRBV4-3|TRBJ1-1|NA
CASSRGNPGEGTEAFF
TGCGCCAGCAGTAGAGGGAACCCAGGGGAAGGCACTGAAGCTTTCTTT
>NA|TRBV24-1|TRBJ1-1|NA
CATSSPETKAFF
TGTGCCACCAGTTCACCGGAAACTAAAGCTTTCTTT
>few|TRBV12-3/TRBV12-4|TRBJ2-3|NA
CASRLAGRTDTQYF
TGTGCCAGCAGACTAGCCGGACGCACAGATACGCAGTATTTT
>NA|TRBV6-1|TRBJ2-7|NA
CASSERPGDFGQYF
TGTGCCAGCAGTGAAAGGCCCGGTGATTTTGGGCAGTACTTC
>few|TRBV24-1|TRBJ1-2|NA
CATSDLGRDYGYTF
TGTGCCACCAGTGATCTTGGACGGGACTATGGCTACACCTTC
>few|TRBV7-9|TRBJ2-5|NA
CASSLTGRGAKETQYF
TGTGCCAGCAGCCTTACGGGACGGGGGGCTAAGGAGACCCAGTACTTC
>many|TRBV29-1|TRBJ1-5|NA
CSQDIQPQHF
TGCAGCCAGGACATTCAGCCCCAGCATTTT
>few|TRBV20-1|TRBJ1-6|NA
CSAAIGSYNSPLHF
TGCAGTGCTGCTATAGGCTCCTATAATTCACCCCTCCACTTT
>NA|TRBV11-2|TRBJ2-3|NA
CASSLGQGRRSTDTQYF
TGTGCCAGCAGCTTAGGTCAGGGACGCCGTAGCACAGATACGCAGTATTTT
>NA|TRBV30|TRBJ2-2|TRBD2
CAWNPGGGTSTGELFF
TGTGCCTGGAACCCTGGGGGGGGGACGAGCACCGGGGAGCTGTTTTTT
>few|TRBV9|TRBJ2-1|TRBD2
CASSQGLAGVGSNEQFF
TGTGCCAGCAGCCAGGGACTAGCGGGAGTTGGATCCAATGAGCAGTTCTTC
>few|TRBV28|TRBJ2-1|NA
CASSFRGFEQFF
TGTGCCAGCAGTTTTAGGGGGTTTGAGCAGTTCTTC
>once|TRBV5-6|TRBJ2-7|TRBD2
CASSLVPGLAGAREQYF
TGTGCCAGCAGCTTGGTCCCGGGACTAGCGGGAGCTCGGGAGCAGTACTTC
>few|TRBV28|TRBJ1-1|NA
CASRPNLNTEAFF
TGTGCCAGCAGGCCGAATCTGAACACTGAAGCTTTCTTT
>few|TRBV6-1|TRBJ2-5|NA
CASSEHETQYF
TGTGCCAGCAGTGAACACGAGACCCAGTACTTC
>few|TRBV4-2|TRBJ2-1|NA
CASSQERYNNEQFF
TGTGCCAGCAGCCAAGAACGGTACAACAATGAGCAGTTCTTC
>few|TRBV10-2|TRBJ2-5|TRBD2
CASDSAGEETQYF
TGCGCCAGCGACTCAGCGGGGGAAGAGACCCAGTACTTC